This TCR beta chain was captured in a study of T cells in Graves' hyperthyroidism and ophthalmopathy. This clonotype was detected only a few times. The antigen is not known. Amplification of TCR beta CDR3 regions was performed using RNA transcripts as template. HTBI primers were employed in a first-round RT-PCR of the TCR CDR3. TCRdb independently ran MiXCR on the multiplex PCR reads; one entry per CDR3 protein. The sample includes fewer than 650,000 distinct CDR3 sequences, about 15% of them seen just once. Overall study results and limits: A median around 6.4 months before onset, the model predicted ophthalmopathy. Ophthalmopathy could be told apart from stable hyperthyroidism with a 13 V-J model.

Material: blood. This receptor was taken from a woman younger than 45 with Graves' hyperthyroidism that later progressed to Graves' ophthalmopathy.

CDR3 DNA: TGTGCCTGGACAGGGGTAGGGGCCAACGTCCTGACTTTC. Protein sequence: CAWTGVGANVLTF. The rearrangement links TRBV30 to TRBJ2-6; tentatively, D is TRBD1 (6 bases). Trimming took off 4 bases at V and 4 bases at J, with 8 bases between the two ends. The CDR3 consists of 13 residues. Germline V gives CDR1 GTSNPN, CDR2 SVGIG (reference sequence).